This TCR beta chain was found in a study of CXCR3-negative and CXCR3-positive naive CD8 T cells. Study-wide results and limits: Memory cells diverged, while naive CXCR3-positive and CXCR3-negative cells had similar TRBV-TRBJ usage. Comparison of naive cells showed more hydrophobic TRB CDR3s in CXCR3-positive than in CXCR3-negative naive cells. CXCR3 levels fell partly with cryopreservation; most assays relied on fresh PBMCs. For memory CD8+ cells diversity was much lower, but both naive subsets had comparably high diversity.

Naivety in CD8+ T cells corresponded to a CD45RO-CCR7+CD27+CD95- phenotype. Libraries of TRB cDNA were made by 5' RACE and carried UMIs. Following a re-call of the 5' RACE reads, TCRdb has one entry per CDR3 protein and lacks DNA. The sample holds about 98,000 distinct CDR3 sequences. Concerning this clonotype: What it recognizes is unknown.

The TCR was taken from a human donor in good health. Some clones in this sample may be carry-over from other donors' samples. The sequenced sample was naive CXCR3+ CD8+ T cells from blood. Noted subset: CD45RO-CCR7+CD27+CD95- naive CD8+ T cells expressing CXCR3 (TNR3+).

This CDR3 is CASSFSGGTGETQYF. V gene TRBV5-6 combines with J gene TRBJ2-5; TCRdb designates TRBD2, a call that cannot be tested without DNA. The germline V gene has CDR1 SGHDT and CDR2 YYEEEE. CDR3 length: 15 amino acids.